The 22 T cell receptor beta chains presented below share a single source sample, sequenced in a study of cytomegalovirus exposure and HLA in healthy donors. It was with 60 Vbeta and 13 Jbeta primers that the PCR ran. Data came from immunoSEQ multiplex PCR; TCRdb stores just in-frame clones and leaves some out. The repertoire holds some 79,000 clones, about four fifths seen once, with roughly 6% in the top ten. Specimen: PBMCs. The receptors here all came from a male donor in good health and CMV-seropositive.

V usage is TRBV13 and J usage is TRBJ1-2; no clear D gene. CDR3 length: 15 amino acids. V lost 6 bases to trimming and J lost 3 bases, with 17 bases between them. Per the germline V gene, CDR1 is PRHDT and CDR2 is FYEKMQ (reference sequence). CDR3 region: CASRAPTDKHYGYTF. CDR3 sequence (DNA): TGTGCCAGCAGGGCCCCGACCGACAAGCACTATGGCTACACCTTC.

The CDR3: CASSFRRPGSPLHF. CDR3 nucleotides: TGTGCCAGCAGTTTCCGCAGGCCAGGATCACCCCTCCACTTT. The V and J genes are TRBV27 and TRBJ1-6; D uncertain. CDR3 length equals 14 residues. In germline, CDR1 is MNHEY, CDR2 SMNVEV (reference sequence). Trimming cost V 3 bases and J 10 bases, with 13 bases left between them.

The chain couples TRBV27 to TRBJ1-1; D gene ambiguous. Germline V lookup: CDR1 MNHEY, CDR2 SMNVEV (reference sequence). Trimming cost V 0 bases and J 4 bases, with 6 bases left between them. CDR3 length: 13 amino acids. CDR3 nucleotides: TGTGCCAGCAGTTTATCTATCAGCACTGAAGCTTTCTTT. As protein: CASSLSISTEAFF.

The chain combines TRBV5-1 with TRBJ2-5; D possibly corresponds to TRBD2 (6 bases). V was pared by 0 bases and J by 1 base, with 10 bases between. CDR3 length: 15 amino acids. Germline CDR1 reads SGHRS; CDR2 reads YFSETQ. DNA of the CDR3: TGCGCCAGCAGCTTGGGGGTGGGACTCCAAGAGACCCAGTACTTC. This encodes CASSLGVGLQETQYF.

The chain carries TRBV6-1 and TRBJ1-1, with 9 bases matching TRBD1. CDR1 and CDR2 from the germline V gene are MNHNS and SASEGT. This CDR3 has 16 amino acids. The trim removed 2 bases at V and 8 bases at J, leaving 12 bases unmatched. CDR3 loop: CASSEPSVPGQGEAFF. The CDR3 DNA sequence: TGTGCCAGCAGTGAACCGTCGGTTCCGGGACAGGGAGAAGCTTTCTTT.

The gene calls are TRBV4-2 and TRBJ2-7; no clear D gene. Trimming shortened V by 3 bases and J by 2 bases, and 8 bases separated the two germline ends. The length of the CDR3 is 13 residues. CDR1 is LGHNA, CDR2 YNFKEQ, per germline. CDR3 in DNA: TGTGCCAGCAGCCAGGCGGAAGCCTACGAGCAGTACTTC. This sequence encodes CASSQAEAYEQYF.

J is TRBJ1-1 and V is TRBV5-1, with D perhaps TRBD1 (5 bases). The CDR3 contains 14 residues. V lost 4 bases and J 0 bases, leaving 10 bases between the germline ends. Looked up from germline, CDR1 is SGHRS and CDR2 is YFSETQ. The CDR3 loop reads CASSIGAVNTEAFF. For the CDR3, the DNA is TGCGCCAGCAGCATTGGGGCGGTGAACACTGAAGCTTTCTTT.

The sample holds a few counts of this clone. The rearrangement joins TRBV18 to TRBJ2-7; 7 bases fit TRBD1. V lost 6 bases, J lost 2 bases, and 10 bases stayed unmatched. The germline V gene has CDR1 KGHSH and CDR2 LQKENI. The CDR3 runs 15 residues. The CDR3 spells CASSPTGTATYEQYF. The DNA for the CDR3 is TGTGCCAGCTCGCCTACCGGGACAGCCACCTACGAGCAGTACTTC.

Here the CDR3 reads CASSPGLGDIQYF. The CDR3 DNA reads TGTGCCAGCAGCCCGGGACTCGGGGACATTCAGTACTTC. The V gene is TRBV9, the J gene TRBJ2-4, with D perhaps TRBD2 (6 bases). V was clipped by 4 bases and J by 8 bases, with 13 bases between them. Per the germline V gene, CDR1 is SGDLS and CDR2 is YYNGEE. This CDR3 comprises 13 residues.

This clone was detected a few times. V usage is TRBV7-6 and J usage is TRBJ2-4; no reliable D call. CDR3 length: 14 residues. V was pared by 5 bases and J by 8 bases, with 16 bases between. Germline V gene lookup returns CDR1 SGHVS and CDR2 FNYEAQ. CDR3 coding DNA: TGTGCCAGCAGCCCCAACCCGGCGGTTGACATTCAGTACTTC. Amino acid sequence: CASSPNPAVDIQYF.

This clone has just one count. The chain has TRBV19 and TRBJ1-1; 7 bases fit TRBD1. The J segment lost 2 bases and the V segment lost 6 bases, leaving 15 bases of the junction unmatched. The CDR3 has 17 amino acids. Germline V lookup: CDR1 LNHDA, CDR2 SQIVND (reference sequence). The CDR3 DNA reads TGTGCCAGTAGCCCATTTGGGGGGACAGCTGTAAACACTGAAGCTTTCTTT. Residues: CASSPFGGTAVNTEAFF. The variable domain in full, completed from reference TRBV19 and TRBJ1-1, reads DGGITQSPKYLFRKEGQNVTLSCEQNLNHDAMYWYRQDPGQGLRLIYYSQIVNDFQKGDIAEGYSVSREKKESFPLTVTSAQKNPTAFYLCASSPFGGTAVNTEAFFGQGTRLTVV.

This clone was counted only a few times. A read error may account for a junction end that differs from germline. Other DNA variants within this sample encode the same CDR3. This chain links TRBV5-4 with TRBJ1-6, with a possible D match to TRBD1 (5 bases). This CDR3 is built from 15 residues. Germline assignment: CDR1 SGHNT and CDR2 YYREEE (reference sequence). Here the CDR3 DNA reads TGCGCCAGCAGCCAAGATTCTGGCCAGGGTTCACCCCTCCACTTT. Amino acid sequence: CASSQDSGQGSPLHF.

V is TRBV28 and J is TRBJ2-6; 7 bases are shared with TRBD2. The V gene's germline CDR1 is MDHEN and CDR2 SYDVKM. V dropped 6 bases and J dropped 3; count of bases not matched to a gene: 29. The length of the CDR3 is 23 residues. CDR3 amino acids: CASRRDDFSWDPREAFGANVLTF. CDR3 DNA: TGTGCCAGCAGACGGGACGACTTTTCCTGGGACCCCCGGGAGGCTTTTGGGGCCAACGTCCTGACTTTC. The variable domain in full, completed from reference TRBV28 and TRBJ2-6, reads DVKVTQSSRYLVKRTGEKVFLECVQDMDHENMFWYRQDPGLGLRLIYFSYDVKMKEKGDIPEGYSVSREKKERFSLILESASTNQTSMYLCASRRDDFSWDPREAFGANVLTFGAGSRLTVL.

This chain links TRBV14 with TRBJ1-1; D gene unclear. Looked up from germline, CDR1 is SGHDN and CDR2 is FVKESK. CDR3 length: 15 amino acids. The germline V and J ends were trimmed by 1 base and 0 bases, with 9 bases remaining between them. CDR3 amino acids: CASSQAQEMNTEAFF. In nucleotides, the CDR3 is TGTGCCAGCAGCCAAGCGCAGGAAATGAACACTGAAGCTTTCTTT.

V usage is TRBV29-1 and J usage is TRBJ2-1; D might be TRBD2 (6 bases). The CDR3 extends over 13 amino acids. Trimming took off 5 bases at V and 5 bases at J, with 13 bases between the two ends. Germline CDR1 and CDR2: SQVTM and ANQGSEA. CDR3 DNA sequence: TGCAGCGTTATCGAGCGGGCAAACAATGAGCAGTTCTTC. Its protein is CSVIERANNEQFF.

The rearrangement links TRBV5-6 to TRBJ1-1; D is unclear. CDR1 is SGHDT, CDR2 YYEEEE, per germline. V lost 2 bases and J lost 1, with 9 bases in between. The CDR3 sequence is 14 residues long. The CDR3 nucleotides are TGTGCCAGCAGCTTTGGGAGGACGAACACTGAAGCTTTCTTT. Amino acid sequence: CASSFGRTNTEAFF.

The chain combines TRBV5-1 with TRBJ2-1; no clear D gene. The CDR3 consists of 13 residues. Trimming stripped 3 bases from V and 0 bases from J, with 4 bases between. CDR1 SGHRS and CDR2 YFSETQ come from the germline V gene. CDR3: CASSSSSYNEQFF. CDR3 nucleotide sequence: TGCGCCAGCAGCTCGAGCTCCTACAATGAGCAGTTCTTC.

The chain carries TRBV5-8 and TRBJ1-5; tentative D call: TRBD1 (5 bases). The CDR3 covers 13 residues. Germline V lookup: CDR1 SGHTS, CDR2 YDEGEE. V was shortened by 4 bases and J by 5 bases, with 10 bases between the two germline ends. This CDR3 reads CASSQDSHQPQHF. CDR3 DNA: TGTGCCAGCAGCCAAGACAGCCATCAGCCCCAGCATTTT.

The chain couples TRBV19 to TRBJ2-6; D uncertain. Trimming removed 8 bases from V and 1 base from J, with 9 bases in between. Germline loops: CDR1 LNHDA, CDR2 SQIVND (reference sequence). This CDR3 has 14 amino acids. The CDR3 loop reads CASCVPSGANVLTF. In DNA, the CDR3 is TGTGCCAGTTGCGTTCCGTCTGGGGCCAACGTCCTGACTTTC.

The chain couples TRBV7-9 to TRBJ2-5, with 7 nucleotides matching TRBD1. The J call may not be correct, given that the DNA end is closer to TRBJ2-7. Germline loops: CDR1 SEHNR, CDR2 FQNEAQ (reference sequence). There are 14 residues in the CDR3. CDR3 protein: CASSPRDRAYEQYF. The CDR3 region has the DNA TGTGCCAGCAGCCCTCGAGACAGGGCCTACGAGCAGTACTTC.

This clone turned up a few times. The chain recombines TRBV5-1 with TRBJ2-5; 9 bases map to TRBD1. The V and J ends lost 3 bases and 2 bases, in that order; junction bases with no gene match: 8. The CDR3 has 16 amino acids. The germline V gene has CDR1 SGHRS and CDR2 YFSETQ. The CDR3, as DNA: TGCGCCAGCAGCTCGCCAACAGGGGGCCGGCAAGAGACCCAGTACTTC. Protein sequence: CASSSPTGGRQETQYF.

For this clone: Germline and junction disagree at one end, which may indicate a read error. J is TRBJ2-1 and V is TRBV15, with D perhaps TRBD1 (7 bases). The CDR3 is made up of 17 amino acids. In germline, CDR1 is LNHNV, CDR2 YYDKDF (reference sequence). The CDR3 region has the DNA TGTGCCACCAACAGAGGGGGACTGAGGACAGGTGGAAATGAGCAGTTCTTC. Protein: CATNRGGLRTGGNEQFF.